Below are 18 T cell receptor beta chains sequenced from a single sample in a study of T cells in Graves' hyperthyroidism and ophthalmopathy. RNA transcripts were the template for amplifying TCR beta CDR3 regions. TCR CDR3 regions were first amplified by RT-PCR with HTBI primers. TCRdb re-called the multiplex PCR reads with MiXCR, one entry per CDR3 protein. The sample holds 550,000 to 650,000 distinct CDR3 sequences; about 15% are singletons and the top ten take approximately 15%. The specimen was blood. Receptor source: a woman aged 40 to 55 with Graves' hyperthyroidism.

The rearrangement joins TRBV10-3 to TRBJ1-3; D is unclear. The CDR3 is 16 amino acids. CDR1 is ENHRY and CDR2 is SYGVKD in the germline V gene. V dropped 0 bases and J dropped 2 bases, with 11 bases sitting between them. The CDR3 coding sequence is TGTGCCATCAGTGAGTCAAGGGCCACTCCTGGAAACACCATATATTTT. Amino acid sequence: CAISESRATPGNTIYF.

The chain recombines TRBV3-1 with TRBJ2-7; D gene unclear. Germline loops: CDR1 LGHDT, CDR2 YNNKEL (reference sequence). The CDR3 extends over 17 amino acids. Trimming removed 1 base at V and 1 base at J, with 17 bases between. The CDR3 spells CASSQVPPTRHSYEQYF. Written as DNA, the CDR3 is TGTGCCAGCAGCCAAGTCCCCCCAACCCGCCATTCCTACGAGCAGTACTTC.

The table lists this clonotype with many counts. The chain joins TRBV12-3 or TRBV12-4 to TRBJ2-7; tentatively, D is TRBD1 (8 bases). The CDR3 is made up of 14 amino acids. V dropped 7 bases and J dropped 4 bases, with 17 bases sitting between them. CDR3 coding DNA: TGTGCCAGCAAACGAGACAGGGGAGGGTACGAGCAGTACTTC. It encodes CASKRDRGGYEQYF.

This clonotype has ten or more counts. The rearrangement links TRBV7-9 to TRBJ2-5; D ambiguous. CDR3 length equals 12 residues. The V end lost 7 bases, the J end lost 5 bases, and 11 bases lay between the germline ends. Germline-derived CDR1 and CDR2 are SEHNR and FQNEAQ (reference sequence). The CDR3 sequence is CASNRPQETQYF. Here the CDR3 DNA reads TGTGCCAGCAACCGTCCCCAGGAGACCCAGTACTTC.

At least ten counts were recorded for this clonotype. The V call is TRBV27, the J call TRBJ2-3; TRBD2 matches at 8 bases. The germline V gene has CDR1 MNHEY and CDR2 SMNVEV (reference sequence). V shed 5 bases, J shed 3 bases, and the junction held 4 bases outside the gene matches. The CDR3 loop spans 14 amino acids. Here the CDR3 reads CASSQTSATDTQYF. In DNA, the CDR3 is TGTGCCAGCAGTCAGACTAGCGCAACAGATACGCAGTATTTT.

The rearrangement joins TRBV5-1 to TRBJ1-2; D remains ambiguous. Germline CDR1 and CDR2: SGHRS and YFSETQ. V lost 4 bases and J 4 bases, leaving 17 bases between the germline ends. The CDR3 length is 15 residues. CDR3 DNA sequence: TGCGCCAGCAGCCCAGACCGACCCCGAGCCTATGGCTACACCTTC. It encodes CASSPDRPRAYGYTF.

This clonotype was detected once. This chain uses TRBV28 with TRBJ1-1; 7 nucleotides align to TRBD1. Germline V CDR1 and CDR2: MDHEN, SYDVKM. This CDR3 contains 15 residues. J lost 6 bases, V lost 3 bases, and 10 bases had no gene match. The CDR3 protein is CASSFFTGARPEAFF. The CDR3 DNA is TGTGCCAGCAGTTTTTTTACAGGGGCACGTCCTGAAGCTTTCTTT.

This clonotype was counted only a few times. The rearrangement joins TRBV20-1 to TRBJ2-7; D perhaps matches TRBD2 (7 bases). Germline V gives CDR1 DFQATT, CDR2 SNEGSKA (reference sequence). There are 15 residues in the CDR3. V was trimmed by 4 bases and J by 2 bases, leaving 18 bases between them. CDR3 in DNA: TGCAGTGCTAATGGGGGGGCAGGTCAGACCTACGAGCAGTACTTC. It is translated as CSANGGAGQTYEQYF.

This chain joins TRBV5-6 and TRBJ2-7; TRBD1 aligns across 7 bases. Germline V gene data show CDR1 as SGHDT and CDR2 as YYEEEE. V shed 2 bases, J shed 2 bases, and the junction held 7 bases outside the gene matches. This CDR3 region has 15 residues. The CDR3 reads CASSFFGTVAYEQYF. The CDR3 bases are TGTGCCAGCAGCTTTTTCGGGACAGTAGCCTACGAGCAGTACTTC.

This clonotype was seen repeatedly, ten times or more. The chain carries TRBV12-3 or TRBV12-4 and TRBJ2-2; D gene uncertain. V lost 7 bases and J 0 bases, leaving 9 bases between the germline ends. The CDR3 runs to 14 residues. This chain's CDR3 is CASKFPSNTGELFF. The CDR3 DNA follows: TGTGCCAGCAAATTCCCCTCGAACACCGGGGAGCTGTTTTTT.

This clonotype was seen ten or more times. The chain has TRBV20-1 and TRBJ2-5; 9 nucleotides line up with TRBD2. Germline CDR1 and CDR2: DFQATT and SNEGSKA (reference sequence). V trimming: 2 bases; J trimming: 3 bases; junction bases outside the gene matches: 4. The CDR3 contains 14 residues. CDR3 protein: CSARRGGREETQYF. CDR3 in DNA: TGCAGTGCTAGAAGAGGCGGGAGGGAAGAGACCCAGTACTTC.

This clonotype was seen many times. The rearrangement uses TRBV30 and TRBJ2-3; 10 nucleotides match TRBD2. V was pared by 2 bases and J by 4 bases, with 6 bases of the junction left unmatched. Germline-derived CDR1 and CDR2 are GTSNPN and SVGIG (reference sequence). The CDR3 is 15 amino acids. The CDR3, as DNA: TGTGCCTGGAGTACCACTAGCGGGACTTCAGATACGCAGTATTTT. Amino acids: CAWSTTSGTSDTQYF.

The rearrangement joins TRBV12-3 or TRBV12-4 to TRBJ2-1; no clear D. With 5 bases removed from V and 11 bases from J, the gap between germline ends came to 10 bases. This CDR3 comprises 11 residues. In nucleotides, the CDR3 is TGTGCCAGCAGTGAGGTACAAAAGCAGTTCTTC. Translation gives CASSEVQKQFF.

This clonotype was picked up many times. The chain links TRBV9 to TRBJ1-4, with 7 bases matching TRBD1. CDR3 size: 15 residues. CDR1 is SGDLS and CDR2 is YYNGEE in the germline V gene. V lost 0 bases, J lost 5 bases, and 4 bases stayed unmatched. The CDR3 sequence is CASSVAAGGNEKLFF. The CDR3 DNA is TGTGCCAGCAGCGTAGCTGCAGGGGGGAATGAAAAACTGTTTTTT.

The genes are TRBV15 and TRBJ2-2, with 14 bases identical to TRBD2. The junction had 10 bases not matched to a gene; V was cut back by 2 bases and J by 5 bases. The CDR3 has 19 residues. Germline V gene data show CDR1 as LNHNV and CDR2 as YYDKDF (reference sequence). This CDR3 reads CATSRSYGLAGGGTGELFF. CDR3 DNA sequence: TGTGCCACCAGCAGATCCTACGGACTAGCGGGAGGAGGAACCGGGGAGCTGTTTTTT.

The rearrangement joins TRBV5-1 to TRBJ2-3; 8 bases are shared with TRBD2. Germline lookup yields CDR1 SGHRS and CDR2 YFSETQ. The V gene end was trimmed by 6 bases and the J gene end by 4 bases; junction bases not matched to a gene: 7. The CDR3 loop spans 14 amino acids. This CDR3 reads CASNSGMIADTQYF. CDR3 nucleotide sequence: TGCGCCAGCAATAGCGGGATGATAGCAGATACGCAGTATTTT.

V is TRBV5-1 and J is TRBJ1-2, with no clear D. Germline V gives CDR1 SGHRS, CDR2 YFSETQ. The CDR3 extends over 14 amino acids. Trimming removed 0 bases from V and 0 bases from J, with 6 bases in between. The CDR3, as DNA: TGCGCCAGCAGCTTGGAGGTGTCTAACTATGGCTACACCTTC. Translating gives CASSLEVSNYGYTF. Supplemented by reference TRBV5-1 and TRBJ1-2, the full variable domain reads KAGVTQTPRYLIKTRGQQVTLSCSPISGHRSVSWYQQTPGQGLQFLFEYFSETQRNKGNFPGRFSGRQFSNSRSEMNVSTLELGDSALYLCASSLEVSNYGYTFGSGTRLTVV.

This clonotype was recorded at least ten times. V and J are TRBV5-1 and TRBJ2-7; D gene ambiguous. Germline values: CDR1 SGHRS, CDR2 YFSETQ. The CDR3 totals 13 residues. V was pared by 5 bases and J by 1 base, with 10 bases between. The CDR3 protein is CASRGSDSYEQYF. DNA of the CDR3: TGCGCCAGCAGAGGGTCCGATTCCTACGAGCAGTACTTC.